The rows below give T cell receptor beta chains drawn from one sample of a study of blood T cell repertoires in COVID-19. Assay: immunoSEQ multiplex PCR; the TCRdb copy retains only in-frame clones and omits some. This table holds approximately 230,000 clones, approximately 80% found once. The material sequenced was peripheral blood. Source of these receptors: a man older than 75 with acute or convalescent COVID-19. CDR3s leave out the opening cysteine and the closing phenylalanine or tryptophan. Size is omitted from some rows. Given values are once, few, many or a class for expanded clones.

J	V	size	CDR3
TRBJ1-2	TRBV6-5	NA	ASRPGTGNGYT
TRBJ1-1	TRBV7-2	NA	ASSLVWGRVGTEAF
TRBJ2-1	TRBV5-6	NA	ASSLGQGARNEQF
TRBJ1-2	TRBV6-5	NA	ASSVQGSNYGYT
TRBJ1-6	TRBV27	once	ASSLVGRSLH
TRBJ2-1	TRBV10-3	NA	AISTPTGYNEQF
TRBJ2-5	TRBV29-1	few	SVSGQVWTQY
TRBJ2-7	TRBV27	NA	ASSLVPSTAFYEQY
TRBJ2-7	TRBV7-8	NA	ASSLRRDSSYEQY
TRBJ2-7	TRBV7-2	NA	ASSQGGWAYSSYEQY
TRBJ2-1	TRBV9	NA	ASSPWRAAYNEQF
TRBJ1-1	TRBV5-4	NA	ASSRGGTASLNTEAF
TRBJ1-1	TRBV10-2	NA	ASRRGRGDTEAF
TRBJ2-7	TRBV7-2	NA	ASSFQRGFDEQY
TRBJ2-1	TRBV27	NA	ASRERGSYNEQF
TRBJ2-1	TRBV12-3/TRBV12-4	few	ASKTGQNNEQF
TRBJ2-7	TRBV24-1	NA	ATGGSGRSNEQY
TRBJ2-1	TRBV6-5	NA	ASSPIDFTDNEQF
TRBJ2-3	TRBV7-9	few	ASSPEHSGRGTDTQY
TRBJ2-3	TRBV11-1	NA	ASSVTESTDTQY
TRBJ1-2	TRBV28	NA	ASSQPKTGALGGYT
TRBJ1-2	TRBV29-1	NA	SVDRDKAGYT
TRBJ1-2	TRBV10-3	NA	AISARLSADYGYT
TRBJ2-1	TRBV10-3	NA	ATMGQDTTFFQNEQF
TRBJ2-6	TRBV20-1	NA	SASQGSGRSGANVLT
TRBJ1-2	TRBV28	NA	ASSSGSTWGYT
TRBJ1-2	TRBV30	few	AWSDQGNYGYT
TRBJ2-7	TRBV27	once	ASSPLPGQGFHEQY
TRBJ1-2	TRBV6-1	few	ASSESGFDYGYT
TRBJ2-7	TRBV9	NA	ASSVDYRVSSYEQY
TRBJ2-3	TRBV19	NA	ASSIAITASGADTQY
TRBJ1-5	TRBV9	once	ASSVAPEGQPQH
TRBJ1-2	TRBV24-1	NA	ATSDFATGYGYT